Reported below is one T cell receptor (beta chain). The data originate from a study of blood T cell repertoires in COVID-19. Whole-study context: The United States, Italy and Spain provided the acute and convalescent COVID-19 samples. T cells, B-cell-depleted T cells, or PBMCs provided the cDNA or gDNA that served as material.

Losses at the gene ends were 1 base for V and 11 bases for J; bases not matched to a gene: 8. CDR1 is SGHDT and CDR2 is YYEEEE in the germline V gene. The CDR3 loop spans 14 amino acids. In the authors' methods: Reference gene primers were amplified, and this amplification served to estimate nucleated cell counts. TCRdb keeps only in-frame clones here, not all; method: immunoSEQ multiplex PCR. From that table come the V and J calls and clone size; the DNA was used to work out D and trimming. This table holds about 120,000 clones, 85% found once. The material sequenced was peripheral blood. The sequence was collected from a man aged 55 to 70 with acute or convalescent COVID-19. This chain uses TRBV5-6 with TRBJ1-5, with TRBD1 matching 8 bases. In DNA, the CDR3 is TGTGCCAGCAGCTTGAGGCAGGGGGCATGGGCCCAGCATTTT. Residues: CASSLRQGAWAQHF.